Listed here are 16 T cell receptor beta chains from one sample, sequenced in a study of vaccination effects on CD4 cells after COVID-19. Using viral peptide pools, the ViraFEST assay grew out antigen-specific CD4+ T cells prior to sequencing. Isolation of CD4+ T cells took place after 10 days of culture. Convalescent patients had PCR-confirmed SARS-CoV-2 infection between March and December 2020. Using immunoSEQ multiplex PCR, the repertoire was profiled, and TCRdb retains in-frame clones only, with some absent. The sample has tens of thousands of clones; about 77% are singletons. No antigen has been identified for these receptors. The source was CD4+ T cells from PBMCs cultured with HIV peptides, collected before COVID-19 vaccination. This sample's subset: HIV-1 Nef peptide pool negative control/reference culture. The receptors derive from a human donor who had a prior SARS-CoV-2 infection.

V and J are TRBV5-1 and TRBJ2-1; 12 bases line up with TRBD2. The CDR3 loop spans 15 amino acids. Germline-derived CDR1 and CDR2 are SGHRS and YFSETQ. The J segment lost 4 bases and the V segment lost 4 bases, leaving 3 bases of the junction unmatched. This CDR3 is CASSGLAGKYNEQFF. The CDR3 nucleotides read TGCGCCAGCAGCGGACTAGCGGGGAAATACAATGAGCAGTTCTTC.

V usage is TRBV27 and J usage is TRBJ2-5; the D gene is possibly TRBD1 (6 bases). This CDR3 contains 13 residues. Germline V gene sequence: CDR1 MNHEY, CDR2 SMNVEV (reference sequence). V lost 6 bases, J lost 1 base, and 9 bases lay in between. In DNA, the CDR3 is TGTGCCAGCAGACGGGACATCCAAGAGACCCAGTACTTC. This codes for CASRRDIQETQYF.

In its sample, this clone was seen a few times. V is TRBV9 and J is TRBJ1-2; the D gene is possibly TRBD1 (5 bases). The CDR3 loop spans 14 amino acids. Germline CDR1 is SGDLS and CDR2 is YYNGEE. Trimming left V 0 bases short and J 5 bases short, with 11 bases between. The CDR3 DNA follows: TGTGCCAGCAGCGTAGCTGACAGCGCATATGGCTACACCTTC. Translated: CASSVADSAYGYTF.

CDR3 in DNA: TGTGCCAGCAGCTTGGTGGGATGGGGGACAGGTTATGGCTACACCTTC. Protein: CASSLVGWGTGYGYTF. The V gene is TRBV5-6, the J gene TRBJ1-2, with TRBD1 identical over 8 bases. The J segment lost 5 bases and the V segment lost 0 bases, leaving 9 bases of the junction unmatched. The CDR3 is 16 amino acids. The germline V gene has CDR1 SGHDT and CDR2 YYEEEE.

This sequence joins TRBV6-5 and TRBJ2-7, with D uncertain. V gave up 7 bases and J gave up 0 bases, with 10 bases separating them. Germline V lookup: CDR1 MNHEY, CDR2 SVGAGI. This CDR3 contains 13 residues. CDR3 loop: CASKGRSSYEQYF. For the CDR3, the DNA is TGTGCCAGCAAGGGCAGATCCTCCTACGAGCAGTACTTC.

This clone showed up just once. This chain links TRBV19 with TRBJ2-3; the match to TRBD2 covers 9 bases. J lost 5 bases, V lost 4 bases, and 10 bases had no gene match. CDR1 LNHDA and CDR2 SQIVND come from the germline V gene (reference sequence). The CDR3 spans 16 residues. The CDR3 coding sequence is TGTGCCAGTAGTACCCGGGGTAGCGGGAGCGAAGATACGCAGTATTTT. This gives the protein CASSTRGSGSEDTQYF.

The V call is TRBV12-3 or TRBV12-4, the J call TRBJ2-2, with no clear D. Trimming took 3 bases from V and 5 from J, leaving 4 bases between them. The CDR3 consists of 12 residues. CDR3 in DNA: TGTGCCAGCAGTTTTGAAACCGGGGAGCTGTTTTTT. This encodes CASSFETGELFF.

This chain links TRBV9 with TRBJ1-1, with D possibly being TRBD1 (5 bases). Germline V gives CDR1 SGDLS, CDR2 YYNGEE. The CDR3 spans 14 residues. Deletions cut 3 bases from V and 3 bases from J, with 12 bases between. CDR3 sequence: CASSDGGSYTEAFF. The CDR3 coding sequence is TGTGCCAGCAGCGATGGGGGATCTTACACTGAAGCTTTCTTT.

The V call is TRBV2, the J call TRBJ1-2; TRBD1 matches 8 bases. This CDR3 has 13 amino acids. Trimming took 6 bases from V and 7 from J; bases not matched to a gene: 7. Per germline, CDR1 SNHLY and CDR2 FYNNEI. The CDR3 is CASRTGQGGGYTF. CDR3 DNA: TGTGCCAGCAGAACCGGACAGGGTGGTGGCTACACCTTC.

The chain combines TRBV4-1 with TRBJ2-1; D uncertain. CDR1 and CDR2 (germline): MGHRA, YSYEKL. The CDR3 runs to 12 residues. The V gene lost 2 bases and the J gene lost 11 bases, with 10 bases spanning the gap. CDR3 coding DNA: TGCGCCAGCAGCCAATGGCCCAGACAGCAGTTCTTC. Residues: CASSQWPRQQFF.

V is TRBV4-3 and J is TRBJ2-7; D is possibly TRBD2 (6 bases). V lost 1 base to trimming and J lost 0 bases, with 13 bases between them. CDR3 length equals 16 residues. Germline V lookup: CDR1 LGHNA, CDR2 YSLEER. CDR3: CASSQVSGRSSYEQYF. CDR3 sequence (DNA): TGCGCCAGCAGCCAAGTATCCGGGAGAAGCTCCTACGAGCAGTACTTC.

V is TRBV15 and J is TRBJ2-1; 7 bases match TRBD1. The CDR3 sequence is 15 residues long. The V gene end was trimmed by 3 bases and the J gene end by 2 bases; junction bases not matched to a gene: 4. CDR1 and CDR2 (germline): LNHNV, YYDKDF (reference sequence). The CDR3, as DNA: TGTGCCACCAGCAGGACAGGGACCCCCTACAATGAGCAGTTCTTC. Translated, it gives CATSRTGTPYNEQFF.

The V and J genes are TRBV12-3 or TRBV12-4 and TRBJ1-5, with no clear D. Trimming left V 5 bases short and J 3 bases short, with 8 bases between. There are 13 residues in the CDR3. The CDR3 loop is CASSLGNNQPQHF. The CDR3 DNA reads as TGTGCCAGCAGTCTCGGGAACAATCAGCCCCAGCATTTT.

The chain is built from TRBV19 and TRBJ2-2, with D hard to call. The V end was cut by 3 bases, the J end by 4 bases, with 12 bases between. Germline loops: CDR1 LNHDA, CDR2 SQIVND (reference sequence). The length of the CDR3 is 15 residues. The CDR3 nucleotides read TGTGCCAGTAGTATTTCGGCCTATAGCACCGGGGAGCTGTTTTTT. Translated: CASSISAYSTGELFF.

This clone appeared a single time. The chain combines TRBV18 with TRBJ2-6; 8 nucleotides agree with TRBD1. The germline gives CDR1 KGHSH, CDR2 LQKENI. V gave up 5 bases and J gave up 1 base; unmatched junction bases: 10. The CDR3 sequence is 18 residues long. This chain's CDR3 is CASSTRQGLVSGANVLTF. CDR3 bases: TGTGCCAGCTCAACTAGACAGGGGCTCGTTTCTGGGGCCAACGTCCTGACTTTC.

The chain employs TRBV7-9 and TRBJ1-3, with D hard to call. The CDR3 has 13 residues. Germline loops: CDR1 SEHNR, CDR2 FQNEAQ (reference sequence). The V and J ends lost 8 bases and 6 bases respectively, with 14 bases between them. In nucleotides, the CDR3 is TGTGCCAGCCGCCGATCCGGGGAAAACACCATATATTTT. It yields the protein CASRRSGENTIYF.